A single sample is the source of the 30 T cell receptor beta chains below, sequenced in a study of blood T cell repertoires in COVID-19. Only in-frame clones appear in the TCRdb table, and some are missing; sequencing was by immunoSEQ multiplex PCR. Among around 72,000 clones listed, around 87% were seen once. The sequenced material came from peripheral blood. Receptors originate from a man aged 50 to 59 with active COVID-19.

V usage is TRBV5-1 and J usage is TRBJ1-1; the D is unclear. V was clipped by 5 bases and J by 0 bases, with 8 bases between them. The length of the CDR3 is 13 residues. Germline CDR1 is SGHRS and CDR2 is YFSETQ. CDR3 DNA: TGCGCCAGCAGGAGGGAGATGAACACTGAAGCTTTCTTT. Protein: CASRREMNTEAFF. The full variable domain, completed using reference TRBV5-1 and TRBJ1-1, is KAGVTQTPRYLIKTRGQQVTLSCSPISGHRSVSWYQQTPGQGLQFLFEYFSETQRNKGNFPGRFSGRQFSNSRSEMNVSTLELGDSALYLCASRREMNTEAFFGQGTRLTVV.

V is TRBV19 and J is TRBJ1-2; D gene ambiguous. The V end lost 1 base, the J end lost 6 bases, and 12 bases lay between the germline ends. The CDR3 sequence is 14 residues long. Germline V gene sequence: CDR1 LNHDA, CDR2 SQIVND (reference sequence). The chain's CDR3 is CASSIVRAFDGYTF. In nucleotides, the CDR3 is TGTGCCAGTAGTATAGTCCGCGCGTTCGATGGCTACACCTTC.

Points on this clone: The identical CDR3 is also encoded by other nucleotide sequences in the sample. This CDR3 reads CASSPSGTDTQYF. In DNA, the CDR3 is TGCGCCAGCAGCCCTAGCGGAACAGATACGCAGTATTTT. The chain combines TRBV5-1 with TRBJ2-3; 7 bases align to TRBD2. J was trimmed by 3 bases and V by 4 bases; bases with no gene match: 2. Germline V gives CDR1 SGHRS, CDR2 YFSETQ. The length of the CDR3 is 13 residues.

This clone was observed a single time. The genes are TRBV3-1 (or the pseudogene TRBV3-2) and TRBJ2-2; 7 nucleotides line up with TRBD2. The CDR3 covers 15 residues. Germline lookup yields CDR1 LGHDT and CDR2 YNNKEL (reference sequence). J gave up 0 bases and V 11 bases, and 9 bases lay outside the gene matches. CDR3 protein: CAGGVTRTNTGELFF. CDR3 nucleotides: TGTGCCGGGGGGGTTACCAGGACGAACACCGGGGAGCTGTTTTTT.

The rearrangement joins TRBV14 to TRBJ2-7; 8 bases agree with TRBD1. The germline CDR1 and CDR2 sequences are SGHDN and FVKESK. V was clipped by 3 bases and J by 2 bases; unmatched bases: 3. The CDR3 extends over 14 amino acids. DNA of the CDR3: TGTGCCAGCAGCCAGGGACAGGCCCCCTACGAGCAGTACTTC. As protein: CASSQGQAPYEQYF.

The chain employs TRBV5-8 and TRBJ1-2, with 7 bases matching TRBD1. This CDR3 region has 13 residues. With 4 bases clipped from V and 4 bases from J, the junction kept 4 bases outside the gene matches. Looked up from germline, CDR1 is SGHTS and CDR2 is YDEGEE. The CDR3 protein is CASSPTGAYGYTF. Written as DNA, the CDR3 is TGTGCCAGCAGCCCCACAGGGGCCTATGGCTACACCTTC.

This clone was detected a few times. The chain couples TRBV10-3 to TRBJ2-7; possibly TRBD2 for D (6 bases). Germline CDR1 reads ENHRY; CDR2 reads SYGVKD. The length of the CDR3 is 14 residues. Trimming cost V 7 bases and J 2 bases, with 15 bases left between them. CDR3 sequence: CAIKGRLSPYEQYF. CDR3 DNA sequence: TGTGCCATCAAGGGGAGGCTTTCTCCCTACGAGCAGTACTTC.

In its sample, this clone was seen once. V usage is TRBV7-3 and J usage is TRBJ2-3, with 9 bases matching TRBD2. This CDR3 is built from 15 residues. J lost 5 bases, V lost 3 bases, and 6 bases had no gene match. The germline V gene encodes CDR1 SGHTA and CDR2 FQGTGA. The CDR3 loop is CASSFHASGVDTQYF. Written as DNA, the CDR3 is TGTGCCAGCAGCTTTCATGCTAGCGGGGTAGATACGCAGTATTTT.

The rearrangement uses TRBV5-1 and TRBJ1-1, with no clear D. Germline V gives CDR1 SGHRS, CDR2 YFSETQ. This CDR3 is 14 amino acids long. The V end lost 3 bases, the J end lost 7 bases, and 16 bases lay between the germline ends. The CDR3 loop is CASSSLPGSDEAFF. In DNA, the CDR3 is TGCGCCAGCAGCTCCCTCCCCGGTAGTGATGAAGCTTTCTTT.

This chain links TRBV19 with TRBJ1-6; TRBD1 matches at 7 bases. The CDR3 is made up of 15 amino acids. The V gene end was trimmed by 6 bases and the J gene end by 6 bases; junction bases not matched to a gene: 8. The germline CDR1 and CDR2 sequences are LNHDA and SQIVND (reference sequence). The CDR3 reads CASSISGTVNSPLHF. CDR3 in DNA: TGTGCCAGTAGCATATCCGGGACAGTTAATTCACCCCTCCACTTT. The full variable domain, its missing parts supplied by reference TRBV19 and TRBJ1-6, is DGGITQSPKYLFRKEGQNVTLSCEQNLNHDAMYWYRQDPGQGLRLIYYSQIVNDFQKGDIAEGYSVSREKKESFPLTVTSAQKNPTAFYLCASSISGTVNSPLHFGNGTRLTVT.

The chain has TRBV29-1 and TRBJ2-1; unclear D gene. Trimming removed 7 bases at V and 0 bases at J, with 13 bases between. The germline gives CDR1 SQVTM, CDR2 ANQGSEA. The CDR3 runs to 14 residues. For the CDR3, the DNA is TGCAGCGGAGCTGCGGAGAGCTCCTACAATGAGCAGTTCTTC. It encodes CSGAAESSYNEQFF.

This clone has a handful of counts. V usage is TRBV6-2 or TRBV6-3 and J usage is TRBJ2-7; D is possibly TRBD2 (6 bases). Germline V lookup: CDR1 MNHEY, CDR2 SVGEGT. The V end was cut by 3 bases, the J end by 2 bases, with 17 bases between. The CDR3 has 16 amino acids. CDR3 sequence: CASSYSGLSSPYEQYF. CDR3 nucleotides: TGTGCCAGCAGTTATTCGGGACTTTCCAGCCCCTACGAGCAGTACTTC.

The chain couples TRBV14 to TRBJ2-1, with TRBD2 matching 11 bases. Trimming cost V 4 bases and J 3 bases; bases outside gene matches: 2. Germline CDR1 SGHDN, CDR2 FVKESK. The CDR3 contains 15 residues. This CDR3 is CASSRGTSGYNEQFF. Written as DNA, the CDR3 is TGTGCCAGCAGCCGGGGGACTAGCGGCTACAATGAGCAGTTCTTC.

J is TRBJ2-7 and V is TRBV7-2; TRBD1 agrees at 12 bases. V was pared by 1 base and J by 4 bases, with 2 bases of the junction left unmatched. This CDR3 comprises 15 residues. The germline V gene encodes CDR1 SGHTA and CDR2 FQGNSA. The DNA of the CDR3 is TGTGCCAGCAGCTTAGGGGACAGGGGGCTGTACGAGCAGTACTTC. Translation gives CASSLGDRGLYEQYF.

The gene calls are TRBV19 and TRBJ2-1; D is perhaps TRBD2 (8 bases). In germline, CDR1 is LNHDA, CDR2 SQIVND (reference sequence). The CDR3 is 19 amino acids. With 5 bases removed from V and 5 bases from J, the gap between germline ends came to 28 bases. The CDR3 nucleotides read TGTGCCAGTAGTCCCCGAAGAGGGGGCCGAGGACTAGCCAACAATGAGCAGTTCTTC. Amino acid sequence: CASSPRRGGRGLANNEQFF. Full variable domain (outside the CDR3, taken from reference TRBV19 and TRBJ2-1): DGGITQSPKYLFRKEGQNVTLSCEQNLNHDAMYWYRQDPGQGLRLIYYSQIVNDFQKGDIAEGYSVSREKKESFPLTVTSAQKNPTAFYLCASSPRRGGRGLANNEQFFGPGTRLTVL.

The J gene is TRBJ2-7, the V gene TRBV27, with TRBD1 identical over 9 bases. The V gene's germline CDR1 is MNHEY and CDR2 SMNVEV (reference sequence). V dropped 6 bases and J dropped 1; count of bases not matched to a gene: 4. CDR3 length: 14 amino acids. The CDR3 spells CASSGTGFSYEQYF. In DNA form, the CDR3 reads TGTGCCAGCAGCGGGACAGGGTTTTCCTACGAGCAGTACTTC.

This chain connects TRBV3-1 (or the pseudogene TRBV3-2) to TRBJ2-7, with D unresolved. This CDR3 has 11 residues. V gave up 3 bases and J gave up 7 bases, with 7 bases separating them. Germline assignment: CDR1 LGHDT and CDR2 YNNKEL (reference sequence). The CDR3 region is CASSHAREQYF. CDR3 coding DNA: TGTGCCAGCAGCCACGCGAGAGAGCAGTACTTC.

This chain connects TRBV27 to TRBJ1-1; D might be TRBD1 (6 bases). The V gene lost 6 bases and the J gene lost 1 base, with 12 bases spanning the gap. The CDR3 consists of 14 residues. The germline CDR1 and CDR2 sequences are MNHEY and SMNVEV (reference sequence). CDR3 nucleotide sequence: TGTGCCAGCAGACTTTGGACAGAGAACACTGAAGCTTTCTTT. Its protein is CASRLWTENTEAFF.

CDR3 nucleotides: TGTGCCAGCAGCGCGAGACAGGGTTTCAATTCACCCCTCCACTTT. It specifies CASSARQGFNSPLHF. This chain uses TRBV7-9 with TRBJ1-6, with 7 nucleotides matching TRBD1. Trimming cost V 5 bases and J 7 bases; bases outside gene matches: 8. This CDR3 spans 15 amino acids. Germline V gives CDR1 SEHNR, CDR2 FQNEAQ (reference sequence).

This rearrangement joins TRBV28 to TRBJ2-7, with a weak D call TRBD1 (6 bases). Trimming left V 7 bases short and J 6 bases short, with 13 bases between. The germline V gene encodes CDR1 MDHEN and CDR2 SYDVKM. The CDR3 has 12 residues. In DNA form, the CDR3 reads TGTGCCAGCAACCTACAGGGCGGCGAGCAGTACTTC. Translated: CASNLQGGEQYF. Full variable domain (outside the CDR3, taken from reference TRBV28 and TRBJ2-7): DVKVTQSSRYLVKRTGEKVFLECVQDMDHENMFWYRQDPGLGLRLIYFSYDVKMKEKGDIPEGYSVSREKKERFSLILESASTNQTSMYLCASNLQGGEQYFGPGTRLTVT.

Written as DNA, the CDR3 is TGTGCCAGCAGCCAGCCGGGACACAGCTCCTACGAGCAGTACTTC. It translates to CASSQPGHSSYEQYF. This chain joins TRBV7-9 and TRBJ2-7, with D perhaps matching TRBD1 (6 bases). Germline-derived CDR1 and CDR2 are SEHNR and FQNEAQ (reference sequence). This CDR3 has 15 residues. V lost 5 bases and J lost 0, with 14 bases in between. The whole variable domain, remainder taken from reference TRBV7-9 and TRBJ2-7, is DTGVSQNPRHKITKRGQNVTFRCDPISEHNRLYWYRQTLGQGPEFLTYFQNEAQLEKSRLLSDRFSAERPKGSFSTLEIQRTEQGDSAMYLCASSQPGHSSYEQYFGPGTRLTVT.

In DNA, the CDR3 is TGTGCCAGCAGCCGTGGACTAGCGGGGGTGTCAGATACGCAGTATTTT. It yields the protein CASSRGLAGVSDTQYF. J is TRBJ2-3 and V is TRBV3-1 (or the pseudogene TRBV3-2); 13 bases fit TRBD2. From germline, CDR1 is LGHDT and CDR2 YNNKEL (reference sequence). The CDR3 loop spans 16 amino acids. V gave up 4 bases and J gave up 4 bases; unmatched junction bases: 5.

The genes are TRBV19 and TRBJ2-1; 7 bases agree with TRBD1. Trimming at V came to 5 bases and at J to 4 bases, leaving 8 bases not matched to a gene. CDR1 is LNHDA, CDR2 SQIVND, per germline (reference sequence). The CDR3 has 15 amino acids. In nucleotides, the CDR3 is TGTGCCAGTAGTCCCTGGGACAGAAATTACAATGAGCAGTTCTTC. It specifies CASSPWDRNYNEQFF.

The J gene is TRBJ2-2, the V gene TRBV19, with D possibly matching TRBD1 (6 bases). Trimming took off 7 bases at V and 5 bases at J, with 14 bases between the two ends. The CDR3 extends over 14 amino acids. The germline V gene has CDR1 LNHDA and CDR2 SQIVND (reference sequence). The CDR3 bases are TGTGCCAGTACCCCCGGGACACTGACCGGGGAGCTGTTTTTT. It encodes CASTPGTLTGELFF.

This clone has only one observation. The genes are TRBV19 and TRBJ2-4; possibly TRBD1 for D (6 bases). V was clipped by 9 bases and J by 2 bases, with 11 bases between them. This CDR3 contains 13 residues. Germline V lookup: CDR1 LNHDA, CDR2 SQIVND (reference sequence). Here the CDR3 reads CARQQGSKNIQYF. In DNA, the CDR3 is TGTGCCAGACAACAGGGATCCAAAAACATTCAGTACTTC.

The chain joins TRBV28 to TRBJ1-2; D is possibly TRBD1 (6 bases). Germline CDR1 reads MDHEN; CDR2 reads SYDVKM. V dropped 4 bases and J dropped 0 bases, with 12 bases sitting between them. The CDR3 has 15 amino acids. The CDR3: CASSSTGLANYGYTF. CDR3 DNA: TGTGCCAGCAGTTCCACAGGGTTAGCTAACTATGGCTACACCTTC.

The chain couples TRBV6-1 to TRBJ2-1; TRBD1 matches 9 bases. The CDR3 runs to 15 residues. Germline V lookup: CDR1 MNHNS, CDR2 SASEGT. V shed 1 base and J 4 bases; nucleotides not matched to a gene: 2. DNA of the CDR3: TGTGCCAGCAGTGAAGACAGGGGGCAATACAATGAGCAGTTCTTC. Encoded protein: CASSEDRGQYNEQFF.

This clone was recorded only once. The rearrangement uses TRBV28 and TRBJ2-3, with 8 bases identical to TRBD1. The ends lost 6 bases at V and 5 bases at J; junction bases unmatched: 10. Germline-derived CDR1 and CDR2 are MDHEN and SYDVKM. This CDR3 has 15 residues. CDR3 amino acids: CASRPPQGAQDTQYF. CDR3 nucleotides: TGTGCCAGCAGACCCCCTCAGGGGGCACAAGATACGCAGTATTTT.

The chain combines TRBV5-1 with TRBJ1-1; the match to TRBD1 covers 8 bases. The germline CDR1 and CDR2 sequences are SGHRS and YFSETQ. There are 15 residues in the CDR3. V trimming: 4 bases; J trimming: 1 base; junction bases outside the gene matches: 6. CDR3 in amino acids: CASSPRQGTNTEAFF. The DNA of the CDR3 is TGCGCCAGCAGCCCCCGACAGGGGACGAACACTGAAGCTTTCTTT.

The chain is built from TRBV4-3 and TRBJ2-7; 10 nucleotides agree with TRBD1. V was clipped by 5 bases and J by 6 bases; unmatched bases: 13. This CDR3 has 16 residues. CDR1 and CDR2 from the germline V gene are LGHNA and YSLEER. The CDR3 DNA is TGCGCCAGCAGCGTGATCCGAGGGACAGGGGTTTTCGAGCAGTACTTC. It specifies CASSVIRGTGVFEQYF.